A selection of T cell receptor beta chains follows, all from one sample in a study of cytomegalovirus exposure and HLA in healthy donors. TCRdb's table, derived via immunoSEQ multiplex PCR, lists solely in-frame clones and lacks some. Of around 91,000 clones in the sample, roughly 80% were seen once. The sequenced sample was PBMCs. The receptors here all came from a woman aged 40 to 50 in good health and CMV-seropositive. Each CDR3 is given with its conserved first and last residue. D genes are given only for firm matches. A clone size is listed for some rows: how often the clone was seen (once, few, many), or a class if it is expanded.

CDR3	DNA	size	J	D	length	V
CASSFTDYNEQFF	TGTGCCAGCAGCTTCACAGACTACAATGAGCAGTTCTTC	NA	TRBJ2-1	NA	13	TRBV5-6
CASSQVGLAGTNNEQFF	TGCGCCAGCAGCCAAGTAGGACTAGCGGGTACCAACAATGAGCAGTTCTTC	once	TRBJ2-1	TRBD2	17	TRBV4-3
CASSVGPSGKAEQFF	TGTGCCAGCAGCGTAGGCCCTAGCGGGAAAGCTGAGCAGTTCTTC	NA	TRBJ2-1	TRBD2	15	TRBV9
CASSGTTGDQTNEKLFF	TGTGCCAGCAGTGGAACTACAGGGGATCAAACTAATGAAAAACTGTTTTTT	NA	TRBJ1-4	TRBD1	17	TRBV2
CSVRSGNTIYF	TGCAGCGTTCGCTCTGGAAACACCATATATTTT	few	TRBJ1-3	NA	11	TRBV29-1
CASSAAHQGADTQYF	TGTGCCAGCAGCGCGGCCCACCAGGGGGCAGATACGCAGTATTTT	NA	TRBJ2-3	TRBD1	15	TRBV7-9
CASSPDSGDTQYF	TGTGCCAGCTCACCGGACTCTGGAGATACGCAGTATTTT	once	TRBJ2-3	NA	13	TRBV18
CASNEAGGPKNIQYF	TGCGCCAGCAATGAAGCGGGAGGACCTAAAAACATTCAGTACTTC	NA	TRBJ2-4	TRBD2	15	TRBV10-2
CASSPREIRAKNIQYF	TGTGCCAGCAGCCCTCGCGAGATCCGAGCCAAAAACATTCAGTACTTC	NA	TRBJ2-4	NA	16	TRBV27
CASSSARGRLGYTF	TGTGCCAGCAGTTCCGCAAGGGGGCGTTTGGGCTACACCTTC	NA	TRBJ1-2	TRBD1	14	TRBV27
CASSPRTGAVTKNIQYF	TGTGCCAGCAGCCCCCGGACAGGGGCCGTAACCAAAAACATTCAGTACTTC	few	TRBJ2-4	TRBD1	17	TRBV7-2